The entry below gives a single TCR beta chain sequence along with its context. Antigen specificity is unknown. For the second PCR, which ran for roughly 6 to 12 cycles, a sample-barcoded 5' primer and a J-beta primer mix were used. TCRdb reanalysed the 5' RACE reads using MiXCR and keeps one entry per CDR3 protein. Of 750,000 to 850,000 distinct CDR3 sequences listed, approximately 25% are singletons. Extractions gave at least 6 micrograms of total RNA per sample. The source of the sample is a study of blood T cells in healthy people across ages. Points from the study as a whole: The lack of PBMC sorting stopped any conclusive naive versus antigen-experienced comparison.

The sample was also linked to a second study, of T cells of mothers and their children. This second study says: The whole RNA yield was converted to cDNA, around 1.5 ug per 15 ul. Researchers report slightly higher, though non-significant, overlap in related mother-child pairs than in unrelated pairs.

The sequence was obtained from a boy younger than 18 in good health. Sequencing was carried out using blood.

CDR3: CASSQDRRKETQYF. The CDR3 DNA reads as TGTGCCAGCAGTCAGGACAGGAGGAAAGAGACCCAGTACTTC. The rearrangement joins TRBV12-3 or TRBV12-4 to TRBJ2-5; 7 bases line up with TRBD1. V dropped 5 bases and J dropped 3; count of bases not matched to a gene: 6. This CDR3 contains 14 residues.